Listed here are 27 T cell receptor beta chains from one sample, sequenced in a study of spatial heterogeneity in lung cancer. TCRdb redid the calling of the 5' RACE reads with MiXCR, one entry per CDR3 protein. The sample records tens of thousands of distinct CDR3 sequences, 6% to 9% being singletons. Regarding time point: sample taken at primary tumor resection. Unsorted tumor, nontumor lung tissue or cryopreserved PBMC supplied the whole RNA. The material was PBMCs, obtained at surgery. The receptors originated from a female donor with early-stage non-small cell lung cancer.

This clonotype occurred many times. J is TRBJ2-2 and V is TRBV7-2; D is perhaps TRBD1 (7 bases). Germline V CDR1 and CDR2: SGHTA, FQGNSA. Trimming stripped 6 bases from V and 1 base from J, with 12 bases between. This CDR3 is 15 amino acids long. The CDR3 nucleotides are TGTGCCAGCAGGCGGGACAGATTGAACACCGGGGAGCTGTTTTTT. This codes for CASRRDRLNTGELFF. Together with reference TRBV7-2 and TRBJ2-2, the CDR3 gives the full variable domain: GAGVSQSPSNKVTEKGKDVELRCDPISGHTALYWYRQSLGQGLEFLIYFQGNSAPDKSGLPSDRFSAERTGGSVSTLTIQRTQQEDSAVYLCASRRDRLNTGELFFGEGSRLTVL.

This clonotype was detected many times. The chain links TRBV2 to TRBJ2-7, with TRBD1 matching over 8 bases. This CDR3 contains 15 residues. CDR1 and CDR2 from the germline V gene are SNHLY and FYNNEI. With 6 bases clipped from V and 2 bases from J, the junction kept 9 bases outside the gene matches. The chain's CDR3 is CASSQGALGTYEQYF. The DNA of the CDR3 is TGTGCCAGCAGCCAGGGGGCCCTCGGGACCTACGAGCAGTACTTC.

This clonotype was counted many times. The J gene is TRBJ2-5, the V gene TRBV11-2; D gene unclear. Germline CDR1 reads SGHAT; CDR2 reads FQNNGV. CDR3 length equals 12 residues. V lost 6 bases and J 5 bases, leaving 10 bases between the germline ends. In nucleotides, the CDR3 is TGTGCCAGCAGTTCCTTCATGGAGACCCAGTACTTC. Amino acids: CASSSFMETQYF.

This clonotype was found many times. The chain carries TRBV20-1 and TRBJ2-7; 8 bases agree with TRBD1. The CDR3 runs to 14 residues. CDR1 and CDR2 (germline): DFQATT, SNEGSKA (reference sequence). Trimming cost V 3 bases and J 4 bases; bases outside gene matches: 8. Here the CDR3 reads CSASRQGRGYEQYF. CDR3 bases: TGCAGTGCTAGTCGACAGGGGAGAGGGTACGAGCAGTACTTC.

The table lists this clonotype with a few counts. The chain has TRBV3-1 and TRBJ2-2; D might be TRBD1 (6 bases). Trimming removed 4 bases at V and 5 bases at J, with 11 bases between. The CDR3 is made up of 14 amino acids. CDR1 LGHDT and CDR2 YNNKEL come from the germline V gene (reference sequence). The CDR3 DNA follows: TGTGCCAGCAGCCCAGTAAGGGGGACCGGGGAGCTGTTTTTT. Translation gives CASSPVRGTGELFF.

This clonotype was seen at least ten times. V usage is TRBV7-9 and J usage is TRBJ1-2; possibly TRBD1 for D (6 bases). The germline CDR1 and CDR2 sequences are SEHNR and FQNEAQ (reference sequence). Deletions cut 1 base from V and 4 bases from J, with 10 bases between. The CDR3 extends over 14 amino acids. CDR3: CASSLGGQIYGYTF. The DNA for the CDR3 is TGTGCCAGCAGCTTAGGCGGACAGATCTATGGCTACACCTTC.

The table lists this clonotype with many counts. The chain is built from TRBV20-1 and TRBJ2-7, with 9 bases that match TRBD2. V trimming: 1 base; J trimming: 1 base; junction bases outside the gene matches: 5. Germline CDR1 reads DFQATT; CDR2 reads SNEGSKA (reference sequence). The CDR3 totals 15 residues. CDR3 bases: TGCAGTGCTAGAGGATCGAGCGGGGGGTCCTACGAGCAGTACTTC. Translation: CSARGSSGGSYEQYF.

This clonotype turned up a few times. This chain uses TRBV5-1 with TRBJ2-1; 7 nucleotides align to TRBD2. Germline values: CDR1 SGHRS, CDR2 YFSETQ. The CDR3 totals 17 residues. The ends lost 4 bases at V and 0 bases at J; junction bases unmatched: 10. CDR3 bases: TGCGCCAGCAGCAAAGACCCGGGACTACTCTCCTACAATGAGCAGTTCTTC. This sequence encodes CASSKDPGLLSYNEQFF.

This clonotype came up a few times. This rearrangement joins TRBV21-1 to TRBJ1-1; the table gives TRBD1 as D, unverified against the DNA. TRBV21-1 corresponds to a pseudogene. CDR3 length: 13 amino acids. The CDR3 nucleotides are TGTGCCAGCAGCTTATGGGACAGGGGCTTTGCTTTCTTT. It codes for CASSLWDRGFAFF.

This clonotype was observed at least ten times. The rearrangement links TRBV4-1 to TRBJ2-1, with D possibly called TRBD1 or TRBD2 (6 bases each). Trimming pared 4 bases from V and 7 bases from J, leaving 20 bases between. The CDR3 runs to 16 residues. Germline CDR1 is MGHRA and CDR2 is YSYEKL. Here the CDR3 DNA reads TGCGCCAGCAGCCGAGGACGGGGGCCAGGACGGAATGAGCAGTTCTTC. Amino acid sequence: CASSRGRGPGRNEQFF.

CDR3 protein: CATSGPGTGGRVEAFF. The CDR3 DNA reads TGTGCCACCAGTGGCCCCGGGACAGGGGGGAGGGTTGAAGCTTTCTTT. The chain uses TRBV24-1 and TRBJ1-1; 11 bases are shared with TRBD1. The germline CDR1 and CDR2 sequences are KGHDR and SFDVKD. Trimming at V came to 5 bases and at J to 7 bases, leaving 11 bases not matched to a gene. CDR3 length equals 16 residues.

The table lists this clonotype with many counts. The V call is TRBV28, the J call TRBJ2-5, with unresolved D. Between the trimmed V and J ends, which lost 4 bases and 5 bases, there was a span of 8 bases. This CDR3 comprises 12 residues. The germline CDR1 and CDR2 sequences are MDHEN and SYDVKM. CDR3 in amino acids: CASSSLWETQYF. The CDR3 DNA reads as TGTGCCAGCAGTTCCCTCTGGGAGACCCAGTACTTC.

This clonotype was counted ten times or more. The chain recombines TRBV2 with TRBJ1-3; possible D gene TRBD1, 5 bases. Germline assignment: CDR1 SNHLY and CDR2 FYNNEI. The V and J ends lost 5 bases and 4 bases respectively, with 9 bases between them. This CDR3 has 13 amino acids. In DNA, the CDR3 is TGTGCCAGCAGTTACAGGTCCGGAAACACCATATATTTT. Translated, it gives CASSYRSGNTIYF.

In this sample, this clonotype turned up many times. The chain uses TRBV20-1 and TRBJ2-1, with TRBD1 as a possible D gene (5 bases). Germline lookup yields CDR1 DFQATT and CDR2 SNEGSKA (reference sequence). CDR3 size: 15 residues. V gave up 5 bases and J gave up 2 bases, with 16 bases separating them. CDR3 coding DNA: TGCAGTGCTCTGAGACCCAGGGTCGCCTACAATGAGCAGTTCTTC. Translated: CSALRPRVAYNEQFF.

This clonotype was picked up many times. V gene TRBV9 combines with J gene TRBJ2-2, with D perhaps TRBD2 (5 bases). CDR3 length equals 14 residues. V was shortened by 4 bases and J by 2 bases, with 9 bases between the two germline ends. The V gene's germline CDR1 is SGDLS and CDR2 YYNGEE. The CDR3 bases are TGTGCCAGCAGCCGGGGTGGAAACACCGGGGAGCTGTTTTTT. As protein: CASSRGGNTGELFF.

This clonotype was counted ten times or more. This CDR3 is CASSQDYASGGQDTQYF. CDR3 DNA sequence: TGCGCCAGCAGCCAAGATTACGCTAGCGGGGGGCAAGATACGCAGTATTTT. This rearrangement joins TRBV4-3 to TRBJ2-3; 11 positions agree with TRBD2. The trim removed 0 bases at V and 5 bases at J, leaving 7 bases unmatched. The CDR3 has 17 residues. CDR1 and CDR2 (germline): LGHNA, YSLEER.

This clonotype has a handful of counts. The chain is built from TRBV9 and TRBJ1-1; TRBD1 matches 9 bases. The CDR3 has 15 amino acids. CDR1 and CDR2 from the germline V gene are SGDLS and YYNGEE. Unmatched junction bases numbered 7, after V lost 3 bases and J lost 4 bases. CDR3: CASSARQGQGTEAFF. As DNA, the CDR3 is TGTGCCAGCAGCGCTAGACAGGGACAGGGCACTGAAGCTTTCTTT.

This clonotype was detected only a few times. The chain is built from TRBV18 and TRBJ2-7; 7 nucleotides line up with TRBD1. Trimming removed 5 bases from V and 2 bases from J; junction bases left unmatched: 6. The CDR3 extends over 14 amino acids. The germline CDR1 and CDR2 sequences are KGHSH and LQKENI. For the CDR3, the DNA is TGTGCCAGCTCAGCAGCCGGGACAGCCTACGAGCAGTACTTC. Encoded protein: CASSAAGTAYEQYF.

The sample holds many counts of this clonotype. The chain couples TRBV7-2 to TRBJ2-2; D is unresolved. The germline V and J ends were trimmed by 3 bases and 4 bases, with 9 bases remaining between them. CDR3 size: 14 residues. The germline CDR1 and CDR2 sequences are SGHTA and FQGNSA. The CDR3 loop is CASSLIGPTGELFF. For the CDR3, the DNA is TGTGCCAGCAGCTTGATCGGGCCCACCGGGGAGCTGTTTTTT.

This clonotype showed up many times. CDR3 nucleotide sequence: TGCGCCAGCAGCCTAGCCGGGACCGCTTATCAGCCCCAGCATTTT. As protein: CASSLAGTAYQPQHF. The chain recombines TRBV5-1 with TRBJ1-5, with a tentative D call TRBD1 (5 bases). V gave up 4 bases and J gave up 5 bases, with 16 bases separating them. CDR3 size: 15 residues. The germline V gene has CDR1 SGHRS and CDR2 YFSETQ.

Ten or more counts support this clonotype. The chain joins TRBV11-2 to TRBJ2-7; D perhaps matches TRBD2 (6 bases). Trimming cost V 5 bases and J 3 bases, with 11 bases left between them. The CDR3 has 13 amino acids. Germline V gives CDR1 SGHAT, CDR2 FQNNGV. As DNA, the CDR3 is TGTGCCAGCAGCCCCACCGGGAGCTACGAGCAGTACTTC. As protein: CASSPTGSYEQYF.

This clonotype was seen at least ten times. V and J are TRBV18 and TRBJ1-1; D might be TRBD1 (5 bases). Germline values: CDR1 KGHSH, CDR2 LQKENI. The CDR3 runs 13 residues. Between the trimmed V and J ends, which lost 7 bases and 7 bases, there was a span of 16 bases. The CDR3 protein is CASFPTARNEAFF. In DNA, the CDR3 is TGTGCCAGCTTTCCGACAGCCCGAAATGAAGCTTTCTTT.

This clonotype was detected many times. The chain recombines TRBV20-1 with TRBJ2-5; TRBD2 might be the D (5 bases). Trimming took off 7 bases at V and 0 bases at J, with 9 bases between the two ends. The germline V gene encodes CDR1 DFQATT and CDR2 SNEGSKA (reference sequence). The CDR3 runs 12 residues. This CDR3 is CSVSGDQETQYF. In DNA, the CDR3 is TGCAGTGTCAGCGGTGACCAAGAGACCCAGTACTTC.

This clonotype was detected many times. The chain uses TRBV2 and TRBJ2-3, with 8 bases identical to TRBD2. Germline V gene sequence: CDR1 SNHLY, CDR2 FYNNEI. This CDR3 region has 13 residues. Trimming cost V 6 bases and J 1 base; bases outside gene matches: 0. As DNA, the CDR3 is TGTGCCAGCAGGACTAGCGGCACAGATACGCAGTATTTT. This sequence encodes CASRTSGTDTQYF.

In its sample, this clonotype was seen a few times. The CDR3 DNA follows: TGTGCCAGCAGCCACCTCGGTAGAGGGCAGTATTTT. Amino acid sequence: CASSHLGRGQYF. V is TRBV7-2 and J is TRBJ2-3, with D unclear. Trimming removed 5 bases from V and 11 bases from J, with 14 bases in between. This CDR3 spans 12 amino acids. Per germline, CDR1 SGHTA and CDR2 FQGNSA.

This clonotype was counted at least ten times. V is TRBV5-1 and J is TRBJ2-7, with 8 bases fitting TRBD2. The CDR3 covers 15 residues. The ends lost 4 bases at V and 3 bases at J; junction bases unmatched: 9. In germline, CDR1 is SGHRS, CDR2 YFSETQ. The CDR3 nucleotides are TGCGCCAGCAGCCCGGGAGGGACTTGGGTCTACGAGCAGTACTTC. It encodes CASSPGGTWVYEQYF. Using reference TRBV5-1 and TRBJ2-7 for the parts outside the CDR3, the full variable domain is KAGVTQTPRYLIKTRGQQVTLSCSPISGHRSVSWYQQTPGQGLQFLFEYFSETQRNKGNFPGRFSGRQFSNSRSEMNVSTLELGDSALYLCASSPGGTWVYEQYFGPGTRLTVT.

The chain has TRBV11-2 and TRBJ1-2; D gene unclear. Trimming left V 5 bases short and J 5 bases short, with 18 bases between. The CDR3 consists of 15 residues. Germline loops: CDR1 SGHAT, CDR2 FQNNGV. This chain's CDR3 is CASSPVRGRHYGYTF. The CDR3 DNA sequence: TGTGCCAGCAGCCCCGTACGGGGTAGGCATTATGGCTACACCTTC.